This T cell receptor beta chain was found in a study of cytomegalovirus exposure and HLA in healthy donors. By sample fraction, this clone is medium-sized. Its antigen is still unknown. General study points: Researchers reported that a few CMV-associated chains were confirmed in vitro as CMV antigen-specific. One later analysis reportedly identified an Asian-associated ancestry cluster that showed fewer N-insertions than the approximately 700-donor mean. Reportedly, TCR beta sequences accurately predicted HLA-A and HLA-B alleles in most subjects.

CDR1 and CDR2 (germline): MGHRA, YSYEKL. With 4 bases clipped from V and 7 bases from J, the junction kept 5 bases outside the gene matches. The CDR3 sequence is 15 residues long. PCR employed 60 Vbeta and 13 Jbeta primers. In the authors' workflow: Later, an analysis found 65 million to 85 million unique TCR beta chains, and some 10 million of these were shared. The data were produced by immunoSEQ multiplex PCR, yet TCRdb's version contains in-frame clones alone and is incomplete. The V and J calls and clone size come from that table; D and trimming were worked out from the DNA. This sample has some 60,000 clones, with 70% to 90% found just once.

The chain carries TRBV4-1 and TRBJ2-7; 15 bases fit TRBD2. This receptor was obtained from a male donor in good health and CMV-seronegative. Sequenced: PBMCs. CDR3 nucleotide sequence: TGCGCCAGCAGCCTCCGGACTAGCGGGGGGGTTGAGCAGTACTTC. It translates to CASSLRTSGGVEQYF.